The rows below give T cell receptor beta chains drawn from one sample of a study of Ad26.COV2.S vaccination and SARS-CoV-2 variants. Sequencing was performed with immunoSEQ multiplex PCR; in TCRdb, only in-frame clones are kept and a portion is missing. This sample has around 300,000 clones, with approximately 86% found just once. Sample: peripheral blood, taken in a trial of Ad26.COV2.S vaccine versus placebo. The receptor set was obtained from a person aged 18-65 years who received the Ad26.COV2.S COVID-19 vaccine or a placebo. CDR3s include the opening cysteine and the closing phenylalanine or tryptophan. A D gene is named only where the DNA matches it firmly. Part of the rows lack a size; the others show once, few, many or a class for expanded clones.

j_call	d_call	v_call	clone_size	cdr3_aa	cdr3_nt
TRBJ1-4	-	TRBV4-1	-	CASSQLDEKLFF	TGCGCCAGCAGCCAACTCGATGAAAAACTGTTTTTT
TRBJ2-7	-	TRBV4-2	once	CASSQGGPTAGSYEQYF	TGTGCCAGCAGCCAAGGGGGTCCCACAGCGGGCTCCTACGAGCAGTACTTC
TRBJ2-1	TRBD2	TRBV7-2	-	CASSRTSGTGEQFF	TGTGCCAGCAGCCGGACTAGCGGGACTGGCGAGCAGTTCTTC
TRBJ1-2	-	TRBV29-1	-	CSVETAGVVNYGYTF	TGCAGCGTTGAAACGGCAGGGGTGGTAAACTATGGCTACACCTTC
TRBJ2-1	TRBD2	TRBV2	once	CASSAGGVRLYNEQFF	TGTGCCAGCAGTGCGGGGGGAGTGAGGCTCTACAATGAGCAGTTCTTC
TRBJ2-3	-	TRBV4-2	-	CASSQDARDRASTDTQYF	TGTGCCAGCTCCCAAGATGCGCGGGACAGAGCTAGCACAGATACGCAGTATTTT
TRBJ2-7	-	TRBV5-1	-	CASNPAPSDEQYF	TGCGCCAGCAACCCGGCCCCGTCGGACGAGCAGTACTTC
TRBJ1-1	-	TRBV7-6	-	CASSPIGGIQNTEAFF	TGTGCCAGCAGCCCAATCGGGGGGATTCAGAACACTGAAGCTTTCTTT
TRBJ2-7	TRBD1	TRBV28	few	CASSPADRDSYEQYF	TGTGCCAGCAGTCCGGCCGACAGGGACTCCTACGAGCAGTACTTC
TRBJ2-2	-	TRBV11-1	-	CASSDEGENTGELFF	TGTGCCAGCAGCGACGAGGGGGAAAACACCGGGGAGCTGTTTTTT
TRBJ2-5	-	TRBV10-1	-	CASSTGPAETQYF	TGCGCCAGCAGTACCGGTCCGGCGGAGACCCAGTACTTC
TRBJ1-1	-	TRBV19	-	CASSRGAGRTTEAFF	TGTGCCAGTAGTAGGGGAGCGGGGCGAACGACTGAAGCTTTCTTT
TRBJ2-5	TRBD1	TRBV24-1	once	CATSDPGTGGQETQYF	TGTGCCACCAGTGATCCCGGGACAGGGGGCCAAGAGACCCAGTACTTC
TRBJ1-2	TRBD1	TRBV10-3	-	CAIRGTGTNGYTF	TGTGCCATCAGGGGGACAGGGACAAATGGCTACACCTTC
TRBJ2-7	-	TRBV10-3	-	CAISVPGRAAGGGYEQYF	TGTGCCATCAGTGTCCCGGGACGCGCGGCAGGAGGGGGTTACGAGCAGTACTTC
TRBJ2-3	TRBD2	TRBV4-2	few	CASSARTSGSTDTQYF	TGTGCCAGCAGCGCCCGGACTAGCGGGAGTACAGATACGCAGTATTTT
TRBJ2-7	-	TRBV10-3	-	CAISPTGVGQYF	TGTGCCATCAGTCCAACTGGAGTTGGGCAGTACTTC
TRBJ2-4	-	TRBV27	-	CATRYRFQKDIQYF	TGTGCCACCCGGTACAGGTTTCAAAAGGACATTCAGTACTTC
TRBJ1-1	-	TRBV6-5	-	CATRAYTEAFF	TGTGCCACCAGGGCATACACTGAAGCTTTCTTT
TRBJ1-2	-	TRBV28	-	CALDGYTF	TGTGCCCTCGATGGCTACACCTTC
TRBJ2-6	-	TRBV5-1	-	CASSLDFPGANVLTF	TGCGCCAGCAGCTTGGATTTCCCTGGGGCCAACGTCCTGACTTTC
TRBJ1-2	-	TRBV9	-	CASSSFGGANYGYTF	TGTGCCAGCAGCTCCTTTGGAGGGGCTAACTATGGCTACACCTTC
TRBJ2-7	TRBD1	TRBV19	-	CASSTGTGAHEQYF	TGTGCCAGTTCGACCGGGACAGGGGCCCACGAGCAGTACTTC
TRBJ2-2	-	TRBV7-3	few	CASSLISGNTGELFF	TGTGCCAGCAGCTTGATTAGCGGTAACACCGGGGAGCTGTTTTTT
TRBJ1-1	-	TRBV10-3	once	CAISGPDDTEAFF	TGTGCCATCAGCGGCCCGGACGACACTGAAGCTTTCTTT
TRBJ2-7	TRBD2	TRBV6-5	-	CASSQLAGGREQYF	TGTGCCAGCAGCCAACTAGCGGGGGGGCGGGAGCAGTACTTC
TRBJ2-7	-	TRBV6-5	-	CASSYSTSGEQYF	TGTGCCAGCAGTTACTCTACCTCTGGAGAGCAGTACTTC
TRBJ1-5	TRBD1	TRBV28	-	CASSPGDRVMQPQHF	TGTGCCAGCAGTCCTGGGGACAGGGTGATGCAGCCCCAGCATTTT
TRBJ2-3	-	TRBV27	once	CASSPLGGTQYF	TGTGCCAGCAGCCCCCTGGGGGGAACGCAGTATTTT
TRBJ2-1	-	TRBV13	-	CASSLGPNEQFF	TGTGCCAGCAGCTTAGGACCCAATGAGCAGTTCTTC
TRBJ1-4	-	TRBV4-3	-	CASSQEGALATNEKLFF	TGCGCCAGCAGCCAAGAGGGGGCCCTCGCAACTAATGAAAAACTGTTTTTT
TRBJ1-2	TRBD1	TRBV4-3	-	CASSQADWDREHYGYTF	TGCGCCAGCAGCCAAGCCGACTGGGACAGAGAACACTATGGCTACACCTTC
TRBJ1-2	-	TRBV6-6	-	CASTQQGSWYGYTF	TGTGCCAGCACCCAGCAGGGGAGTTGGTATGGCTACACCTTC
TRBJ2-1	TRBD1	TRBV7-3	-	CASSSDRDDNEQFF	TGTGCCAGCAGCTCGGACAGGGACGACAATGAGCAGTTCTTC
TRBJ1-2	-	TRBV5-3	-	CARSSKGQFGYTF	TGTGCCAGAAGCTCGAAAGGACAGTTCGGCTACACCTTC
TRBJ1-2	TRBD1	TRBV19	-	CASSRTGVYGYTF	TGTGCCAGTAGTAGGACAGGCGTGTATGGCTACACCTTC
TRBJ2-7	-	TRBV27	-	CASSPGPGVSYEQYF	TGTGCCAGCAGTCCGGGTCCCGGGGTGTCCTACGAGCAGTACTTC
TRBJ1-1	TRBD1	TRBV29-1	-	CSVESRDRGEAFF	TGCAGCGTTGAATCCCGGGACAGGGGGGAAGCTTTCTTT
TRBJ2-2	-	TRBV14	-	CASEELFF	TGTGCCAGCGAAGAGCTGTTTTTT
TRBJ2-5	-	TRBV13	-	CASSSPGDRTQETQYF	TGTGCCAGCAGCTCGCCTGGCGACAGGACCCAAGAGACCCAGTACTTC
TRBJ2-7	-	TRBV7-8	many	CASSRGDNSYEQYF	TGTGCCAGCAGCCGAGGGGACAACTCCTACGAGCAGTACTTC
TRBJ2-7	-	TRBV12-1	-	CASSLRVRYEQYF	TGTGCCAGCAGCTTGAGGGTTCGCTACGAGCAGTACTTC
TRBJ2-2	-	TRBV24-1	-	CATSEGGRTSRTGELFF	TGTGCCACCAGTGAAGGGGGGAGGACTAGTCGCACCGGGGAGCTGTTTTTT
TRBJ2-2	TRBD2	TRBV4-2	few	CASSQGLAGGRTGELFF	TGTGCCAGCAGCCAAGGACTAGCGGGAGGAAGGACCGGGGAGCTGTTTTTT
TRBJ2-3	TRBD2	TRBV11-2	-	CASRGWGGRADTQYF	TGTGCCAGCAGAGGCTGGGGGGGGAGGGCAGATACGCAGTATTTT
TRBJ2-3	TRBD2	TRBV7-2	-	CASSLLAGGPRIMTDTQYF	TGTGCCAGCAGCTTGCTAGCGGGGGGGCCGAGGATCATGACAGATACGCAGTATTTT
TRBJ1-5	-	TRBV10-1	-	CASSEVRGARPYSNQPQHF	TGCGCCAGCAGTGAGGTAAGGGGCGCCCGGCCTTATAGCAATCAGCCCCAGCATTTT
TRBJ1-1	-	TRBV7-2	-	CASSPLTGNTEAFF	TGTGCCAGCAGCCCTTTGACAGGTAACACTGAAGCTTTCTTT
TRBJ1-5	-	TRBV6-2/TRBV6-3	-	CASSYSSSSNQPQHF	TGTGCCAGCAGTTACTCGTCATCAAGCAATCAGCCCCAGCATTTT
TRBJ2-3	-	TRBV11-2	-	CASSLVADTQYF	TGTGCCAGCAGCTTAGTAGCAGATACGCAGTATTTT
TRBJ2-7	TRBD2	TRBV15	-	CATSGLAGAREQYF	TGTGCCACCAGCGGACTAGCGGGGGCGCGCGAGCAGTACTTC
TRBJ1-6	-	TRBV2	-	CASKSPDNSPLHF	TGTGCCAGCAAGTCACCCGATAATTCACCCCTCCACTTT
TRBJ2-3	TRBD1	TRBV2	-	CASMGQVQGTQYF	TGTGCCAGCATGGGACAGGTTCAGGGTACGCAGTATTTT
TRBJ1-5	TRBD1	TRBV27	-	CASSSRDRSDSNQSQHF	TGTGCCAGCAGTTCCCGGGACAGAAGCGATAGCAATCAGTCCCAGCATTTT
TRBJ1-1	TRBD1	TRBV5-1	-	CASSPEGQGYTEAFF	TGCGCCAGCAGCCCGGAAGGACAGGGGTACACTGAAGCTTTCTTT
TRBJ1-1	-	TRBV19	-	CASSIGTGTEAFF	TGTGCCAGTAGTATAGGAACGGGGACTGAAGCTTTCTTT
TRBJ1-2	-	TRBV6-5	-	CASSRRDVYGYTF	TGTGCCAGCAGCCGCCGGGACGTCTATGGCTACACCTTC
TRBJ2-7	-	TRBV28	-	CASRARGRTYEQYF	TGTGCCAGCAGGGCCAGGGGCCGGACTTACGAGCAGTACTTC
TRBJ1-1	-	TRBV5-4	-	CASSSAMGTEAFF	TGTGCCAGCAGCTCGGCGATGGGGACTGAAGCTTTCTTT